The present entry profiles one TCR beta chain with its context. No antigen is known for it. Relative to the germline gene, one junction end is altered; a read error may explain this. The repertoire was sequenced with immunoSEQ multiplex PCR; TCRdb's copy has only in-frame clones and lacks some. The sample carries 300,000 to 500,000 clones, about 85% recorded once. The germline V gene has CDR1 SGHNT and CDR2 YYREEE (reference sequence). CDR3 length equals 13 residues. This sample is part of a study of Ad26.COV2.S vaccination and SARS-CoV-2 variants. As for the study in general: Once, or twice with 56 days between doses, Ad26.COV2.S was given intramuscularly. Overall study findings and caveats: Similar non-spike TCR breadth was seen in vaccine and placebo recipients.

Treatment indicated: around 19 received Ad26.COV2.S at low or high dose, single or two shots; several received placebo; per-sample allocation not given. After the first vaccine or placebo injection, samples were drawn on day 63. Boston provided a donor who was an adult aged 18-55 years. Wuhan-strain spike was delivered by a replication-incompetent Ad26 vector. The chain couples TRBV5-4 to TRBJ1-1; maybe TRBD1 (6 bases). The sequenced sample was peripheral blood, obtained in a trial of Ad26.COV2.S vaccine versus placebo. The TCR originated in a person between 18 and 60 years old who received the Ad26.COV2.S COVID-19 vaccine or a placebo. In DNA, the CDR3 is TGTGCCAGCAGCCCCGAGACAGGCACTCAAGCTTTCTTT. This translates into CASSPETGTQAFF.